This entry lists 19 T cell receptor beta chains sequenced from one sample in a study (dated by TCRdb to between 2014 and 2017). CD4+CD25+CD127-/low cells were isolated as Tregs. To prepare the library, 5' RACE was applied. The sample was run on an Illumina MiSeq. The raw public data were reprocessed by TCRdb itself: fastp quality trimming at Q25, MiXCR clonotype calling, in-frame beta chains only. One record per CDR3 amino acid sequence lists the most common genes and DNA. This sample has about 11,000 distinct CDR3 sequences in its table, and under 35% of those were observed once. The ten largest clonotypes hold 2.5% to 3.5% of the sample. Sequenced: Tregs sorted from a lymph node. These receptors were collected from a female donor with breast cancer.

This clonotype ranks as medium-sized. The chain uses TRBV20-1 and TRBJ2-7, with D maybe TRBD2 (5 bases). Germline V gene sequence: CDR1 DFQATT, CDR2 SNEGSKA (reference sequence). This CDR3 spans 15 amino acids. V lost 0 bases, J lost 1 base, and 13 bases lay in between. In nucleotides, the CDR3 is TGCAGTGCTAGAGATCTCCCTAGCTCTTCCTACGAGCAGTACTTC. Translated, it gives CSARDLPSSSYEQYF.

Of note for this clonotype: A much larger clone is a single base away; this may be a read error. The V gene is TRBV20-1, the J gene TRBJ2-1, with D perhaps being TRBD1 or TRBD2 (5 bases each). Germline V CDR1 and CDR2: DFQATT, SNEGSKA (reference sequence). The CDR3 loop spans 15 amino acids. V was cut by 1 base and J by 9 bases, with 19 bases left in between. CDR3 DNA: TGCAGTGCTAGAGTGGGGACCAGAGGGATGAGTGAGCAGTTCTTC. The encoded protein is CSARVGTRGMSEQFF.

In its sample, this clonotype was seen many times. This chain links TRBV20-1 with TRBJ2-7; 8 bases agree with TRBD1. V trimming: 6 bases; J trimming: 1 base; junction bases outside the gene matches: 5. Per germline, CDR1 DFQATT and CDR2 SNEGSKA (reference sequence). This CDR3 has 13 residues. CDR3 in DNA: TGCAGTGCGTGGACAGGGAAATCCTACGAGCAGTACTTC. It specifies CSAWTGKSYEQYF.

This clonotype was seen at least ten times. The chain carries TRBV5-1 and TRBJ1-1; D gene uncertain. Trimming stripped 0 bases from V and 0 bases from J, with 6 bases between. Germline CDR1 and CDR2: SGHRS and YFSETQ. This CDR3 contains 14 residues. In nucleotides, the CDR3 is TGCGCCAGCAGCTTGGTTCACCTGAACACTGAAGCTTTCTTT. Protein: CASSLVHLNTEAFF.

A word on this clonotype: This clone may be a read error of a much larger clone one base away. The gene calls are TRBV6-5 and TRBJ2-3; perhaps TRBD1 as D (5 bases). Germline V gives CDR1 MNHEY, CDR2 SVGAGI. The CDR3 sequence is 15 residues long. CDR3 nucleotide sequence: TGTGCCAGCAGTTACTCGACAGTGGGAACAGGTACGCAGTATTTT. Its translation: CASSYSTVGTGTQYF.

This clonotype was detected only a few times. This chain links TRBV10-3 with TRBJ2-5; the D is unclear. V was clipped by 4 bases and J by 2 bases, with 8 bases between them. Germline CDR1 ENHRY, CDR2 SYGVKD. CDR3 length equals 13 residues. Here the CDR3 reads CAISGTVQETQYF. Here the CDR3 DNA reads TGTGCCATCAGTGGTACAGTACAAGAGACCCAGTACTTC.

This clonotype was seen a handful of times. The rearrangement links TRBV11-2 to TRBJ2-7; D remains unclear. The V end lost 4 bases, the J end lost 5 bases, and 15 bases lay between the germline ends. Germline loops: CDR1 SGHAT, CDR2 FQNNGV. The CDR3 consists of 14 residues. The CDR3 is CASSSGPDIHEQYF. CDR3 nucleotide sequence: TGTGCCAGCAGCTCCGGTCCCGACATCCACGAGCAGTACTTC.

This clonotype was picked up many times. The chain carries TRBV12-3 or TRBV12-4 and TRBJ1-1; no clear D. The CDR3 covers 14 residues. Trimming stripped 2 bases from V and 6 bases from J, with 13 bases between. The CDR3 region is CASSLSSEGAEAFF. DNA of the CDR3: TGTGCCAGCAGTTTAAGCTCAGAGGGAGCTGAAGCTTTCTTT.

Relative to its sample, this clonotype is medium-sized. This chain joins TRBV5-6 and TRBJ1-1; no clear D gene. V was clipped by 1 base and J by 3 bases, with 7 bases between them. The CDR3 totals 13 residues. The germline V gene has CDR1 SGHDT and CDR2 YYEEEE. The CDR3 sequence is CASSLWLYTEAFF. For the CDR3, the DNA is TGTGCCAGCAGCTTGTGGCTGTACACTGAAGCTTTCTTT.

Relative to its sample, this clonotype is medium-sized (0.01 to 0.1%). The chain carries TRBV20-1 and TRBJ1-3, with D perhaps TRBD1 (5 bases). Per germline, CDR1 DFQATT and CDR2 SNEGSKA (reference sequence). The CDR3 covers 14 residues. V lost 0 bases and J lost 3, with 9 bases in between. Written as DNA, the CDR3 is TGCAGTGCTAGAGATGGAGGGGATGGAAACACCATATATTTT. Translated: CSARDGGDGNTIYF.

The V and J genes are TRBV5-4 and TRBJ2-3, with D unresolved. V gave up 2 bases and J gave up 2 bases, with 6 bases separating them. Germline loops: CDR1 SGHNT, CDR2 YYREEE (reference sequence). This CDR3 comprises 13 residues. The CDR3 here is CASSLVFTDTQYF. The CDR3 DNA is TGTGCCAGCAGCTTAGTGTTCACAGATACGCAGTATTTT. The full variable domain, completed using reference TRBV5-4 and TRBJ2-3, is ETGVTQSPTHLIKTRGQQVTLRCSSQSGHNTVSWYQQALGQGPQFIFQYYREEENGRGNFPPRFSGLQFPNYSSELNVNALELDDSALYLCASSLVFTDTQYFGPGTRLTVL.

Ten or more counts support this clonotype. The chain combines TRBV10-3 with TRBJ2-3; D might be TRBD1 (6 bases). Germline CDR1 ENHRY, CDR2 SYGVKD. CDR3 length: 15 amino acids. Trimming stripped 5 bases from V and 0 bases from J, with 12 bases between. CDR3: CAISPADSSTDTQYF. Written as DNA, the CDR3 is TGTGCCATCAGTCCGGCGGACAGTAGCACAGATACGCAGTATTTT.

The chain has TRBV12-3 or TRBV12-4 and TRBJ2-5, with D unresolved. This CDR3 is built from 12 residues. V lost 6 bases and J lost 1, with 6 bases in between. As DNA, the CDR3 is TGTGCCAGCAGCCTGTCCCAAGAGACCCAGTACTTC. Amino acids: CASSLSQETQYF.

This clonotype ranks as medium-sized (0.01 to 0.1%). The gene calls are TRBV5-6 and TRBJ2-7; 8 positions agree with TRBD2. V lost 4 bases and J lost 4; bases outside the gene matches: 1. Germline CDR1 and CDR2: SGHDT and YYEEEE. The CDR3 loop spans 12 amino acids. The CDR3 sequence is CASSGTRYEQYF. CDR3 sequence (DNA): TGTGCCAGCAGCGGGACTAGATACGAGCAGTACTTC.

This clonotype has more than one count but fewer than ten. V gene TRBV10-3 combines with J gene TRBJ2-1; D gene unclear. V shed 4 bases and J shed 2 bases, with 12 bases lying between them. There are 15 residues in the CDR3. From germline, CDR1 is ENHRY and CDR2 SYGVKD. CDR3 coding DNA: TGTGCCATCAGTGTTAACACTGGGGCCTACAATGAGCAGTTCTTC. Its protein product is CAISVNTGAYNEQFF.

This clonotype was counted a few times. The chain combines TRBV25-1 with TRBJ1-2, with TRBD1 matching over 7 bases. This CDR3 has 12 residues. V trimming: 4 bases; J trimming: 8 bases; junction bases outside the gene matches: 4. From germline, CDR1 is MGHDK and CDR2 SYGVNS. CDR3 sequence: CASSVRGEGYTF. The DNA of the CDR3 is TGTGCCAGCAGTGTCAGGGGGGAGGGCTACACCTTC.

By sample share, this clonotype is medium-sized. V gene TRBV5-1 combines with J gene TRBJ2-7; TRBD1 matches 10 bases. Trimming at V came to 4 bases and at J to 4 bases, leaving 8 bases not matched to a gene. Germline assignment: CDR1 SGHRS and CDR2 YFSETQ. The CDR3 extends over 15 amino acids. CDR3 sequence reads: CASSRDRGLEYEQYF. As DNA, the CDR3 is TGCGCCAGCAGCCGTGACAGGGGGCTTGAGTACGAGCAGTACTTC.

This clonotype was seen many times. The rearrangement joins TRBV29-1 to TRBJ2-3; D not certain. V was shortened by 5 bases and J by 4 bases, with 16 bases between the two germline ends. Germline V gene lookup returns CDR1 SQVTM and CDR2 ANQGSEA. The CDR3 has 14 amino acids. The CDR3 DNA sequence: TGCAGCGTTAATAAAGGGCTAATGCCAGATACGCAGTATTTT. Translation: CSVNKGLMPDTQYF.

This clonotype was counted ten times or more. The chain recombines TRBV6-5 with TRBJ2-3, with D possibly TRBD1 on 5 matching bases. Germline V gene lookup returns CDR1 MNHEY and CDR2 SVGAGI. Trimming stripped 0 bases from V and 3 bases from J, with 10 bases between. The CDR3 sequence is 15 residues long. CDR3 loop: CASSYSTVGTDTQYF. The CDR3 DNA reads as TGTGCCAGCAGTTACTCGACAGTGGGAACAGATACGCAGTATTTT.